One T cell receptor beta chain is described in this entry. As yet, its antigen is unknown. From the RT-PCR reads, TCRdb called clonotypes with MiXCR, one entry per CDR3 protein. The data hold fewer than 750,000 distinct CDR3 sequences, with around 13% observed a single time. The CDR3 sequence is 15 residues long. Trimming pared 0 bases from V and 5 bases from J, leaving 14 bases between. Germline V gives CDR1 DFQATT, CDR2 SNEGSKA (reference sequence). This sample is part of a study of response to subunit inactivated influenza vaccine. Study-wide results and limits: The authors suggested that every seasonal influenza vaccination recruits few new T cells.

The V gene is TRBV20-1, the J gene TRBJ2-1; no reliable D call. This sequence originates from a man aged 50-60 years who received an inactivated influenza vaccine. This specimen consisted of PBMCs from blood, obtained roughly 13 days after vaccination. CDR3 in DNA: TGCAGTGCTAGAGAAGCGACTGCCATCCACAATGAGCAGTTCTTC. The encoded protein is CSAREATAIHNEQFF.